This TCR beta chain stems from a study of blood T cells in healthy people across ages. The overall study: Capture by template switching was about one barcoded beta molecule per two T cells. General study results and limits: It was the long-lived donors that had more naive CD4+ cells and higher diversity than aged donors.

This CDR3 contains 15 residues. CDR1 and CDR2 (germline): MNHNS, SASEGT. With V trimmed by 8 bases and J by 5 bases, 14 bases remained unmatched. PCR was performed a second time for about 6 to 12 cycles using a sample-barcoded 5' primer and a J-beta primer mix. TCRdb used MiXCR to reprocess the 5' RACE reads, holding one entry per CDR3 protein. The sample gives 600,000 to 800,000 distinct CDR3 sequences, 45% to 60% of which show up once; approximately 13% is in the top ten. On this clonotype: Its antigen is not identified.

Sequences were obtained from blood. This sequence originates from a woman older than 75 in good health. This rearrangement joins TRBV6-1 to TRBJ2-5, with 7 bases fitting TRBD2. The CDR3 bases are TGTGCCAGCTCCCGGGTGCGGGAGCGGATGGAGACCCAGTACTTC. As protein: CASSRVRERMETQYF.